This T cell receptor beta chain was profiled in a study of T cells after yellow fever vaccination. The CDR3 has 16 residues. J gave up 6 bases and V 0 bases, and 6 bases lay outside the gene matches. In germline, CDR1 is SGHRS, CDR2 YFSETQ. TCR cDNA, made by 5'RACE template switching, carried an added universal primer site and UMIs. TCRdb processed the 5' RACE reads anew with MiXCR; each CDR3 protein has one entry. The sample contains roughly 330,000 distinct CDR3 sequences, about 4% of which appear only once. This clonotype showed up just a few times. No antigen is known for it. Study findings and constraints: FACS-sorted repertoires might harbor abundant contaminating clonotypes from the bulk population. Few clonotypes appeared in both CD4 and CD8 compartments. Primary-vaccination clones mostly resurfaced post-booster (under 98% CD4, 85% to 90% CD8).

This sequence joins TRBV5-1 and TRBJ2-5; 12 positions agree with TRBD1. The clonotype originates from a man between 18 and 35 years old who received the YFV17D yellow fever vaccine. Sequenced material: PBMCs, taken 5 days after the yellow fever booster vaccination. The chain's CDR3 is CASSLDGTGGVKTQYF. The CDR3, as DNA: TGCGCCAGCAGCTTGGATGGGACAGGGGGCGTTAAGACCCAGTACTTC.